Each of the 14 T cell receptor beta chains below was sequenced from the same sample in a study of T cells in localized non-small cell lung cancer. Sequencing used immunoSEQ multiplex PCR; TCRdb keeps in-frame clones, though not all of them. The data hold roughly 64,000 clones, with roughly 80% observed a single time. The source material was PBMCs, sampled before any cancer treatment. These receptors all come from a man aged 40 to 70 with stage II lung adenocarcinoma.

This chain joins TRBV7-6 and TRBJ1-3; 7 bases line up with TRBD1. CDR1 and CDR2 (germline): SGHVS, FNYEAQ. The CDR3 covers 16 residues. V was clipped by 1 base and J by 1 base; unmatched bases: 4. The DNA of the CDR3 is TGTGCCAGCAGCTTAGGTCCCAGGGGGTCTGGAAACACCATATATTTT. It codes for CASSLGPRGSGNTIYF.

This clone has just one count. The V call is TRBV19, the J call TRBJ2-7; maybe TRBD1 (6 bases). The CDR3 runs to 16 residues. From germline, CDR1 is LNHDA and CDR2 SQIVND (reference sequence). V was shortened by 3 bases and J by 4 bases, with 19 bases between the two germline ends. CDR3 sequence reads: CASSINSQTGFYEQYF. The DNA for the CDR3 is TGTGCCAGTAGTATTAATTCCCAGACAGGATTTTACGAGCAGTACTTC.

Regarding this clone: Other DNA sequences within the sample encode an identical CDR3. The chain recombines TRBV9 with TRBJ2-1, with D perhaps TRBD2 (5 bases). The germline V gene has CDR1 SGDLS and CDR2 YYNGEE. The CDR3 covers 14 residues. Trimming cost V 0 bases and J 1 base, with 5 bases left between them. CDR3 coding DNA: TGTGCCAGCAGCGTAGCGGGATCCTACAATGAGCAGTTCTTC. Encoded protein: CASSVAGSYNEQFF.

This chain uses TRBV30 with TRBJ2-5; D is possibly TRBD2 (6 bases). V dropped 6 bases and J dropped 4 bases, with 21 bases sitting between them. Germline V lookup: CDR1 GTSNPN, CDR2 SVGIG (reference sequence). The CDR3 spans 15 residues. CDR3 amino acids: CACQPSTVEGETQYF. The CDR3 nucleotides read TGTGCCTGCCAACCTTCGACAGTGGAGGGAGAGACCCAGTACTTC.

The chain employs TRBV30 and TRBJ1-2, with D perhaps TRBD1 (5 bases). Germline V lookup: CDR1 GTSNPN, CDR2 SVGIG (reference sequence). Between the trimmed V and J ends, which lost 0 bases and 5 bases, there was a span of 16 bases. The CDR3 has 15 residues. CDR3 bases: TGTGCCTGGAGTGTCAATACAGGCTCGCGGTATGGCTACACCTTC. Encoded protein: CAWSVNTGSRYGYTF. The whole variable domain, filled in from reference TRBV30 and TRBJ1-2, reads SQTIHQWPATLVQPVGSPLSLECTVEGTSNPNLYWYRQAAGRGLQLLFYSVGIGQISSEVPQNLSASRPQDRQFILSSKKLLLSDSGFYLCAWSVNTGSRYGYTFGSGTRLTVV.

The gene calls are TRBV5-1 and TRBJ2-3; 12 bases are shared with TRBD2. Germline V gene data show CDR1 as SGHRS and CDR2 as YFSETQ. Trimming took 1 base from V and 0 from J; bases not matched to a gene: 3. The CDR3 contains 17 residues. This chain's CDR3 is CASSLTGTSGSTDTQYF. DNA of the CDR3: TGCGCCAGCAGCTTGACCGGGACTAGCGGGAGCACAGATACGCAGTATTTT. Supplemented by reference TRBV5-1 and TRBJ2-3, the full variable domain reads KAGVTQTPRYLIKTRGQQVTLSCSPISGHRSVSWYQQTPGQGLQFLFEYFSETQRNKGNFPGRFSGRQFSNSRSEMNVSTLELGDSALYLCASSLTGTSGSTDTQYFGPGTRLTVL.

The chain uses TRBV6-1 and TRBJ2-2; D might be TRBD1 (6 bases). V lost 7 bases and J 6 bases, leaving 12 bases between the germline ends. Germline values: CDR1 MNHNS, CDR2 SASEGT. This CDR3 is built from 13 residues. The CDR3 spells CASIPWGPGELFF. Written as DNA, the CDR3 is TGTGCCAGCATTCCGTGGGGGCCCGGGGAGCTGTTTTTT.

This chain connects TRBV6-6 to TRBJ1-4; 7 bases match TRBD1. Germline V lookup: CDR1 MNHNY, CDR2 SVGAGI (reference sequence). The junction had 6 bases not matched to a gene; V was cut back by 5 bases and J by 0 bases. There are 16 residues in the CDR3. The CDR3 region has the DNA TGTGCCAGCAGTCGCCGGACAGGTGCAACTAATGAAAAACTGTTTTTT. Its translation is CASSRRTGATNEKLFF.

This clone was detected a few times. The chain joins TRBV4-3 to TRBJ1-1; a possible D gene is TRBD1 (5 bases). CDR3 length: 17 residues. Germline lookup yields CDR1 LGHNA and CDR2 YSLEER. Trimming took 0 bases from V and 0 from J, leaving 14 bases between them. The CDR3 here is CASSQDRSGYMNTEAFF. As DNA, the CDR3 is TGCGCCAGCAGCCAAGATAGGTCAGGGTACATGAACACTGAAGCTTTCTTT.

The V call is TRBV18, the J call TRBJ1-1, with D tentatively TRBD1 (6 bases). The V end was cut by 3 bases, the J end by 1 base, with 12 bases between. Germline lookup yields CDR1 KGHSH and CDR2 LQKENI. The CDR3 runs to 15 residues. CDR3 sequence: CASSPGGYQNTEAFF. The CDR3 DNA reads TGTGCCAGCTCACCGGGGGGCTACCAGAACACTGAAGCTTTCTTT.

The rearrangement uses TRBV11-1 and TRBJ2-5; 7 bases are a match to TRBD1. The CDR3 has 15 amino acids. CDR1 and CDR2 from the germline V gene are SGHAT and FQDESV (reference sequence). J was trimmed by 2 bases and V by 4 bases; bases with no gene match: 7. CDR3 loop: CASSSGTVRQETQYF. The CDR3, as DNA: TGTGCCAGCAGCTCGGGGACAGTCCGTCAAGAGACCCAGTACTTC.

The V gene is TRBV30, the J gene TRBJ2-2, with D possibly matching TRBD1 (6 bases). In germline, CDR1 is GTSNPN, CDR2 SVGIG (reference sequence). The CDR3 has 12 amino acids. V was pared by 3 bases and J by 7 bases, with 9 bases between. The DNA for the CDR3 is TGTGCCTGGAGGGGGGCATACGGGGAGCTGTTTTTT. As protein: CAWRGAYGELFF.

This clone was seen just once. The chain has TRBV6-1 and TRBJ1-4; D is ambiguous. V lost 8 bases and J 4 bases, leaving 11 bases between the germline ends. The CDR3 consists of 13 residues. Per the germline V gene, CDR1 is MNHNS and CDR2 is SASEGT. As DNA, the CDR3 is TGTGCCAGCGGAAAAGGGAATAATGAAAAACTGTTTTTT. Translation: CASGKGNNEKLFF.

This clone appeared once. This chain's CDR3 is CASIWTGQNTEAFF. The CDR3 DNA sequence: TGTGCCAGCATCTGGACAGGCCAGAACACTGAAGCTTTCTTT. The V gene is TRBV2, the J gene TRBJ1-1; 7 nucleotides line up with TRBD1. Germline loops: CDR1 SNHLY, CDR2 FYNNEI. With V trimmed by 7 bases and J by 1 base, 6 bases remained unmatched. This CDR3 region has 14 residues. The variable domain in full, completed from reference TRBV2 and TRBJ1-1, reads EPEVTQTPSHQVTQMGQEVILRCVPISNHLYFYWYRQILGQKVEFLVSFYNNEISEKSEIFDDQFSVERPDGSNFTLKIRSTKLEDSAMYFCASIWTGQNTEAFFGQGTRLTVV.